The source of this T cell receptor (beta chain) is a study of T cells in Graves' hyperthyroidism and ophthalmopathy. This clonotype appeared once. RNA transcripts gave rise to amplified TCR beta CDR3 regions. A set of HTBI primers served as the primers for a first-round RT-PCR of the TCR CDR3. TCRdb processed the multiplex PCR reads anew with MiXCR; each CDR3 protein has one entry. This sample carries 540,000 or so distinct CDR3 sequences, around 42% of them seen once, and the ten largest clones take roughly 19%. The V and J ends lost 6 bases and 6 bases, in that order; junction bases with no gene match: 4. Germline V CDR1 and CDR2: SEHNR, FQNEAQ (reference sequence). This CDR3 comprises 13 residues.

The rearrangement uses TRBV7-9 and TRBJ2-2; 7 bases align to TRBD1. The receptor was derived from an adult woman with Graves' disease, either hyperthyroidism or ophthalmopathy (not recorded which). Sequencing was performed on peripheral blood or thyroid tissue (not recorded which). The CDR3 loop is CASRRQGSGELFF. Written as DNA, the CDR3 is TGTGCCAGCAGAAGACAGGGTTCCGGGGAGCTGTTTTTT.